The TCR beta chain described here comes from a study of blood T cell repertoires in COVID-19. The table came from immunoSEQ multiplex PCR; TCRdb's copy has only in-frame clones and leaves some out. Here the sample spans roughly 340,000 clones, approximately 87% being singletons. Looked up from germline, CDR1 is MNHEY and CDR2 is SMNVEV (reference sequence). The germline V and J ends were trimmed by 6 bases and 2 bases, with 13 bases remaining between them. The length of the CDR3 is 14 residues. The chain couples TRBV27 to TRBJ1-2; possible D gene TRBD1, 6 bases. The sequencing input was peripheral blood. This TCR was recovered from a woman aged 50 to 65 with COVID-19, enrolled during active disease. The CDR3 DNA follows: TGTGCCAGCAGGACAGGAACCAGGAACTATGGCTACACCTTC. It encodes CASRTGTRNYGYTF.